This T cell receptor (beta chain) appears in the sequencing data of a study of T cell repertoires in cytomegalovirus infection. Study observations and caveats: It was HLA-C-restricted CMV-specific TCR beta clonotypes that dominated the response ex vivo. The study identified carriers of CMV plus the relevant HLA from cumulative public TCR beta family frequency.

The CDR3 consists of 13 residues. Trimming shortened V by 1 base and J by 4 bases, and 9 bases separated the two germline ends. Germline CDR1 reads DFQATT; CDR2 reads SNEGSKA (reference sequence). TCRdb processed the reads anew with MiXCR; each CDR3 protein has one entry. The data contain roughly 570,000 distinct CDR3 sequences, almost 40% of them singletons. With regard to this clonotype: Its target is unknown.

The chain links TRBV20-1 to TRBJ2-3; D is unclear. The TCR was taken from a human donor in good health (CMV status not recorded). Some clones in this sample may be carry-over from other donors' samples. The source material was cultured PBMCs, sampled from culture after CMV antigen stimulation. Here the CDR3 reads CSARVATADTQYF. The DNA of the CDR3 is TGCAGTGCTAGAGTTGCGACGGCAGATACGCAGTATTTT.